This TCR beta chain was captured in a study of blood T cell repertoires in COVID-19. Study-wide context: Researchers got acute and convalescent COVID-19 samples from the United States, Italy and Spain.

This clone was seen a single time. The assay was immunoSEQ multiplex PCR, and TCRdb's table has in-frame clones only and misses some. Seen here are 110,000 to 150,000 clones, roughly 80% observed once, and the top ten hold roughly 3.6%. Germline CDR1 SGDLS, CDR2 YYNGEE. V lost 4 bases to trimming and J lost 9 bases, with 12 bases between them. This CDR3 contains 12 residues. Sequencing input: peripheral blood. The chain employs TRBV9 and TRBJ2-3; D gene unclear. This receptor was taken from a man between 65 and 85 years old who had recovered from COVID-19. The CDR3 is CASSPQLGTQYF. The CDR3 DNA reads as TGTGCCAGCAGCCCCCAGCTAGGCACGCAGTATTTT. The entire variable domain, with the rest obtained from reference TRBV9 and TRBJ2-3, is as follows: DSGVTQTPKHLITATGQRVTLRCSPRSGDLSVYWYQQSLDQGLQFLIQYYNGEERAKGNILERFSAQQFPDLHSELNLSSLELGDSALYFCASSPQLGTQYFGPGTRLTVL.